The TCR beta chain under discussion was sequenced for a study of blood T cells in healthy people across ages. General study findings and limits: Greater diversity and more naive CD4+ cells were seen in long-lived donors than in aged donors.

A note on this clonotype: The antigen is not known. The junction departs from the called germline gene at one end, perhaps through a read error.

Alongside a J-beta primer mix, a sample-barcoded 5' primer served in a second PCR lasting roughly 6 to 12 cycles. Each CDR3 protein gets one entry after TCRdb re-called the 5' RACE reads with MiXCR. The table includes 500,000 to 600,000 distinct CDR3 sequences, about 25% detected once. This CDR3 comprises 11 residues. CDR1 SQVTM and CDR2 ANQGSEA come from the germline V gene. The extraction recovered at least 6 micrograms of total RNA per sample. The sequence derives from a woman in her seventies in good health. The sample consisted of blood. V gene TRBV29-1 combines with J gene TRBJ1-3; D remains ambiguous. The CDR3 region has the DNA TGCAGCGCCGGAGACGAAAACACCGTATATTTT. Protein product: CSAGDENTVYF. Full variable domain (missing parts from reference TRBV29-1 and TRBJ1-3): SAVISQKPSRDICQRGTSLTIQCQVDSQVTMMFWYRQQPGQSLTLIATANQGSEATYESGFVIDKFPISRPNLTFSTLTVSNMSPEDSSIYLCSAGDENTVYFGEGSWLTVV.